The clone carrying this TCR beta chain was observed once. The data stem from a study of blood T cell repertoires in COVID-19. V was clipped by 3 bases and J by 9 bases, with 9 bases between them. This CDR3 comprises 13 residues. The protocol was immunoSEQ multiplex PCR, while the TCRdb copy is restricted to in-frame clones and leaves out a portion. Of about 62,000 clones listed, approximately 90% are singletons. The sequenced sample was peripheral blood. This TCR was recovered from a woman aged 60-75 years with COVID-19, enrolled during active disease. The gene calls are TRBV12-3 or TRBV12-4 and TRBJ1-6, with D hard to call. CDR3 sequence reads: CASSFMRISPLHF. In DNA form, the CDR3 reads TGTGCCAGCAGTTTCATGCGCATTTCACCCCTCCACTTT.